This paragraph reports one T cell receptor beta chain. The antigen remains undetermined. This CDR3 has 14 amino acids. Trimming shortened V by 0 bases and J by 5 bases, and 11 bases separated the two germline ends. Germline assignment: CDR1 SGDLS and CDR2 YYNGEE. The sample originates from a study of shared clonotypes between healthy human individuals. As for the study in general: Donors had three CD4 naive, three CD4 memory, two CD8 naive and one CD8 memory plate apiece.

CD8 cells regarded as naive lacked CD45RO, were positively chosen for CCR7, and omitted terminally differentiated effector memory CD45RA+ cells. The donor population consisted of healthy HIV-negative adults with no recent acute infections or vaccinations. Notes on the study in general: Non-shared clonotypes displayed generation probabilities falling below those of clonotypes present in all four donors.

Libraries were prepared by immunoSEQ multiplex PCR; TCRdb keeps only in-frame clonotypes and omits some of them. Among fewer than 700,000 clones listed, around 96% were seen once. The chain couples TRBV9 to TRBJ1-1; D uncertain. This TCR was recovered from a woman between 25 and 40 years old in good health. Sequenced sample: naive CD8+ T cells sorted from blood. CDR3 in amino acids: CASSVEDFGTEAFF. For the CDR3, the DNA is TGTGCCAGCAGCGTAGAGGACTTCGGTACTGAAGCTTTCTTT.